This entry lists 3 T cell receptor beta chains sequenced from one sample in a study of T cells in localized non-small cell lung cancer. The repertoire was sequenced with immunoSEQ multiplex PCR; TCRdb's copy has only in-frame clones and lacks some. Altogether more than 20,000 clones are present, around 87% being singletons, with the ten largest covering about 12%. Sequencing used PBMCs, obtained before any cancer treatment. The receptors originated from a man aged 40-75 years with stage II squamous cell lung carcinoma.

J is TRBJ2-3 and V is TRBV14; 9 bases map to TRBD2. The CDR3 covers 16 residues. Per germline, CDR1 SGHDN and CDR2 FVKESK. Trimming removed 4 bases from V and 5 bases from J; junction bases left unmatched: 10. As DNA, the CDR3 is TGTGCCAGCAGCCTTAGCGGGAGAGGGCCGGAAGATACGCAGTATTTT. This encodes CASSLSGRGPEDTQYF.

This chain joins TRBV12-5 and TRBJ1-3; D not resolved. Germline lookup yields CDR1 LGHNT and CDR2 FRNRAP. The CDR3 consists of 17 residues. Deletions cut 0 bases from V and 0 bases from J, with 12 bases between. CDR3 region: CASGLVRGGLSGNTIYF. Here the CDR3 DNA reads TGTGCTAGTGGTTTGGTACGGGGAGGACTCTCTGGAAACACCATATATTTT.

The chain recombines TRBV27 with TRBJ1-2, with D hard to call. V shed 0 bases and J shed 2 bases, with 16 bases lying between them. CDR3 length: 17 amino acids. The germline V gene encodes CDR1 MNHEY and CDR2 SMNVEV (reference sequence). The DNA for the CDR3 is TGTGCCAGCAGTTTATCGATACCGGGCAGAGAGAACTATGGCTACACCTTC. Translated, it gives CASSLSIPGRENYGYTF.